The source of this TCR beta chain is a study of graft-versus-host responses after intestinal transplantation (TCRdb year 2021). Regarding the complete study: The transplants that recipients got were multivisceral, liver-intestinal, or isolated intestinal. All recipients received anti-thymocyte globulin induction followed by maintenance tacrolimus and steroids for approximately 3 years. Bulk TCR-beta CDR3 sequencing was used to track graft-versus-host and host-versus-graft alloreactive T cell clones in the graft, circulation and bone marrow after intestinal transplantation. To identify alloreactive clones, pre-transplant mixed lymphocyte reaction products were sequenced and compared with unstimulated pre-transplant donor and recipient T cells. A cohort of about two dozen intestinal transplant recipients, including one retransplant, was enrolled, and 3 patients lacking pretransplant specimens were excluded. A peak of at least 4% donor T cells among recipient peripheral blood mononuclear cells was the definition used for donor T cell macrochimerism. Samples from a few later patients were sequenced in-house on an Illumina MiSeq with MiXCR processing rather than by the commercial service.

Overall study results and their limits: Patients with donor T cell macrochimerism had high GvH to HvG T cell clonal ratios in their allografts. Conclusions were limited by the relatively low number and heterogeneity of intestinal transplant patients. GvH clones were detected in recipient bone marrow, and some of these GvH clones were observed earlier in ileal mucosa or blood, consistent with an intestinal mucosal origin. Early after transplant, peak levels of circulating GvH clones were found to be associated with declines in HvG clones.

Bone marrow was aspirated after transplant from the posterior iliac crest or another site chosen by the physician. In the case of this clone: The clone's antigen remains unknown. No quality values exist for individual bases; no much larger clone is one base distant.

From a lookup of the germline V gene (reference sequence), CDR1 and CDR2 are SGHNT and YYREEE. V is pared back by 0 bases and J by 3 bases, with 3 bases lying between the germline termini. CDR3 length: 12 amino acids, cysteine to phenylalanine. Only the CDR3 region is kept as DNA, spanning 36 bases read in frame from base 1. Libraries were built with the immunoSEQ multiplex PCR assay. Adaptive Biotechnologies carried out high-throughput TCR-beta CDR3 sequencing of genomic DNA for most patients. Per the original workflow: TCR sequencing data were retrieved from Adaptive's ImmunoSEQ software for around 20 patients, whereas three other patients were processed with MiXCR and VDJtools. CDR3 nucleotide sequences shared between donor and recipient were removed because the origin of such sequences could not be assigned. Alloreactive clones required at least 2-fold expansion over unstimulated cells and minimum CFSE-low frequency of 0.002% (template counts) or 0.001% (read counts). Clones detected in sequenced pre-transplant spleen, lymph node, or MLR CFSE-low populations of the donor or recipient were defined as mappable. Cumulative frequency of alloreactive clones was calculated as a percentage of all sequences weighted by copy number. TCRdb stores this immuneACCESS table with in-frame sequences only. Part of the clones is absent; in the studies checked, under half of the shortfall reflects unresolved V genes, and no reason is known for the rest. D and trimming were read from the DNA, whereas the V and J calls and clone size are those reported in that table. The table for this sample lists 20,000 or so clones; roughly nine tenths of them were counted only once. The ten largest clones add up to less than 65% of the sample.

In this chain, TRBV5-4 is recombined with TRBJ1-1; the D gene lacks a confident call. This receptor was identified in a human patient who received an intestinal transplant, so some T cells may come from the graft donor. The sample consisted of bone marrow, taken approximately 130 days after transplant. Here is the DNA: TGTGCCAGCAGCTTGGGGTACACTGAAGCTTTCTTT. This codes for CASSLGYTEAFF. Here the CDR3 is joined to the reference TRBV5-4 and TRBJ1-1 genes, and the full variable domain is: ETGVTQSPTHLIKTRGQQVTLRCSSQSGHNTVSWYQQALGQGPQFIFQYYREEENGRGNFPPRFSGLQFPNYSSELNVNALELDDSALYLCASSLGYTEAFFGQGTRLTVV.